This T cell receptor beta chain is from a study of metastatic and nonmetastatic thyroid tumors. At the level of the study: Patients with malignant and benign thyroid disease provided blood and tumor or nodule tissue, whose repertoires were compared. Findings of the study overall: Malignant thyroid tumors reportedly had TCR beta diversity that was significantly higher than in benign nodules, in blood and tumor.

Treatment of any kind had been given to no patient before thyroid surgery. Germline CDR1 and CDR2: LNHDA and SQIVND (reference sequence). Deletions cut 7 bases from V and 5 bases from J, with 15 bases between. The CDR3 length is 14 residues. Original methodology: Across clinicopathological groups, CDR3 differences served as the basis for building a distant-metastasis classifier for papillary thyroid cancer. TCRdb reprocessed the PCR reads using MiXCR. The V and J calls and clone size come from TCRdb's table, not from the authors' own analysis. The sample carries about 53,000 clones, more than 20% recorded once. This clone was counted many times. The antigen is unknown.

The sample was blood. This TCR was sampled from a female donor with papillary thyroid cancer or a benign thyroid nodule (not recorded which). Some clones in this sample may be carry-over from other donors' samples. The chain links TRBV19 to TRBJ1-5; perhaps TRBD1 as D (5 bases). DNA of the CDR3: TGTGCCAGTAAGGGGTCGCAGGCCCATCAGCCCCAGCATTTT. Its protein is CASKGSQAHQPQHF.